The 10 T cell receptor beta chains listed next were all sequenced from one sample in a study of cytomegalovirus exposure and HLA in healthy donors. The PCR employed 60 Vbeta primers together with 13 Jbeta primers. The repertoire was sequenced with immunoSEQ multiplex PCR; TCRdb's copy has only in-frame clones and lacks some. The sample records about 40,000 clones, about 70% being singletons. The sequenced material came from PBMCs. These receptors all stem from a man aged 35 to 55 in good health and CMV-seronegative.

This clone was picked up a small number of times. This rearrangement joins TRBV5-1 to TRBJ1-1; 9 nucleotides match TRBD1. Germline trimming cut 3 bases from V and 5 bases from J; bases unmatched to any gene: 5. The length of the CDR3 is 14 residues. Per the germline V gene, CDR1 is SGHRS and CDR2 is YFSETQ. In nucleotides, the CDR3 is TGCGCCAGCAGCTCGGGACAGGGCGAAACTGAAGCTTTCTTT. Residues: CASSSGQGETEAFF.

The V and J genes are TRBV4-1 and TRBJ1-5; the D gene is possibly TRBD1 (5 bases). V shed 2 bases and J shed 7 bases, with 12 bases lying between them. Germline V CDR1 and CDR2: MGHRA, YSYEKL. The CDR3 extends over 14 amino acids. CDR3 nucleotides: TGCGCCAGCAGCCAACAGGGAGGAGCGCAGCCCCAGCATTTT. Protein: CASSQQGGAQPQHF.

The chain uses TRBV29-1 and TRBJ1-6, with 7 positions matching TRBD1. The ends lost 6 bases at V and 7 bases at J; junction bases unmatched: 6. Germline V gene lookup returns CDR1 SQVTM and CDR2 ANQGSEA. The CDR3 consists of 13 residues. The DNA for the CDR3 is TGCAGCGTCGGGACAGAAAGAAATTCACCCCTCCACTTT. This translates into CSVGTERNSPLHF.

V and J are TRBV7-2 and TRBJ2-6; D is uncertain. Trimming removed 8 bases from V and 1 base from J, with 15 bases in between. The CDR3 spans 16 residues. Germline CDR1 is SGHTA and CDR2 is FQGNSA. The CDR3, as DNA: TGTGCCAGCCCCGTCGGCACAGTATCTGGGGCCAACGTCCTGACTTTC. Protein product: CASPVGTVSGANVLTF.

J is TRBJ2-3 and V is TRBV5-3, with D unclear. TRBV5-3 is an open reading frame, and its role is uncertain. The CDR3 loop spans 12 amino acids. Trimming removed 4 bases from V and 6 bases from J, with 9 bases in between. CDR3 in DNA: TGTGCCAGAAGCCGCGTTCCCGATACGCAGTATTTT. Protein sequence: CARSRVPDTQYF.

The rearrangement joins TRBV7-6 to TRBJ2-3, with D uncertain. The CDR3 consists of 14 residues. Germline V gene data show CDR1 as SGHVS and CDR2 as FNYEAQ. V lost 2 bases and J lost 1, with 7 bases in between. The CDR3 DNA sequence: TGTGCCAGCAGCTTAAGTCCAGGCACAGATACGCAGTATTTT. This gives the protein CASSLSPGTDTQYF.

V usage is TRBV2 and J usage is TRBJ2-3, with TRBD1 identical over 7 bases. V lost 6 bases to trimming and J lost 2 bases; unmatched junction nucleotides: 8. The CDR3 consists of 15 residues. Germline values: CDR1 SNHLY, CDR2 FYNNEI. DNA for the CDR3: TGTGCCAGCAGCGACCCGGGACAGAACACAGATACGCAGTATTTT. Its translation is CASSDPGQNTDTQYF.

This rearrangement joins TRBV4-3 to TRBJ1-1; weak D call: TRBD1 (6 bases). V was shortened by 0 bases and J by 6 bases, with 20 bases between the two germline ends. CDR1 and CDR2 from the germline V gene are LGHNA and YSLEER. The CDR3 runs to 17 residues. This CDR3 reads CASSQDLVGGPTAEAFF. For the CDR3, the DNA is TGCGCCAGCAGCCAAGATCTGGTGGGGGGGCCAACCGCTGAAGCTTTCTTT.

The chain employs TRBV29-1 and TRBJ1-1; possibly TRBD1 for D (5 bases). V shed 5 bases and J shed 0 bases, with 13 bases lying between them. Germline V CDR1 and CDR2: SQVTM, ANQGSEA. This CDR3 has 14 amino acids. The CDR3 DNA sequence: TGCAGCGTTCTCCGGGGGACTTTGAACACTGAAGCTTTCTTT. Translated, it gives CSVLRGTLNTEAFF.

This clone was picked up a small number of times. This rearrangement joins TRBV4-1 to TRBJ2-3; TRBD2 agrees at 8 bases. This CDR3 contains 14 residues. V trimming: 4 bases; J trimming: 6 bases; junction bases outside the gene matches: 6. Germline V lookup: CDR1 MGHRA, CDR2 YSYEKL. The CDR3 here is CASSPGTSEDTQYF. The CDR3 coding sequence is TGCGCCAGCAGCCCAGGGACTAGTGAGGATACGCAGTATTTT.